Listed below are T cell receptor beta chains from one sample, sequenced in a study of T cell changes during pregnancy in multiple sclerosis. The data were produced by immunoSEQ multiplex PCR, yet TCRdb's version contains in-frame clones alone and is incomplete. Of approximately 30,000 clones listed, about 92% are singletons. The starting material was CD4+ T cells from peripheral blood mononuclear cells, obtained after pregnancy. These receptor sequences come from a female donor with multiple sclerosis, enrolled in a pregnancy study. Both conserved end residues are part of each CDR3. Clone sizes are given selectively: once, few, many, or a class where the clone is expanded.

>TRBV11-2|NA|TRBJ1-4
CASHRRGSNEKLFF
>TRBV7-2|once|TRBJ1-4
CASSRQGHADEKLFF
>TRBV7-9|NA|TRBJ1-2
CASSLGGSGGYTF
>TRBV2|NA|TRBJ2-1
CASSLLVIGLDEQFF
>TRBV6-5|NA|TRBJ1-2
CASSRQRSYGYTF
>TRBV15|NA|TRBJ1-1
CATSPGTGGMNTEAFF
>TRBV19|few|TRBJ1-5
CASSMGTVSFLGQPQHF
>TRBV18|NA|TRBJ2-2
CASSPPGATGELFF
>TRBV9|NA|TRBJ2-1
CASSQSHGNNEQFF
>TRBV28|NA|TRBJ1-2
CASVPGGQGAGGYTF
>TRBV5-1|once|TRBJ2-1
CASSLPDNEQFF
>TRBV4-3|NA|TRBJ2-7
CASSRVYPRGLFPYEQYF
>TRBV2|NA|TRBJ1-5
CASSVRTRNQPQHF
>TRBV7-9|NA|TRBJ1-6
CASSPAGGRVDNSPLHF
>TRBV27|NA|TRBJ2-7
CASSSPRTSGGYEQYF
>TRBV30|NA|TRBJ2-7
CAWETGTNYEQYF
>TRBV7-6|NA|TRBJ1-1
CASSQRQGSTEAFF
>TRBV29-1|few|TRBJ2-6
CSVPTGPSSGANVLTF
>TRBV19|few|TRBJ2-7
CASSGQGGNEQYF
>TRBV28|NA|TRBJ2-6
CASSSPSAGANVLTF
>TRBV11-1|NA|TRBJ2-3
CASSSGTSEDTQYF
>TRBV29-1|NA|TRBJ1-1
CSVQSGQRFAEAFF
>TRBV16|NA|TRBJ1-5
CASSQSGEGQPQHF
>TRBV2|NA|TRBJ1-2
CASTRTAINYGYTF